Included here is one T cell receptor (beta chain) sequence, with context. Its antigen is undetermined. The data derive from a study of identical twins. Germline V CDR1 and CDR2: MNHNS, SASEGT. This CDR3 is 14 amino acids long. With V trimmed by 5 bases and J by 6 bases, 7 bases remained unmatched. Each CDR3 protein gets one entry after TCRdb re-called the 5' RACE reads with MiXCR. The top ten hold about 12% of the sample, which has hundreds of thousands of distinct CDR3 sequences, 18% seen once. Study results and limitations: Diverse VJ usage suggested most zero-insertion clonotypes were not invariant T cells.

With no exceptions, donors were healthy Caucasians. The sample also formed part of further work on T cells expressing NK-cell markers. According to that study: Out of eight donors sequenced, seven tested HCMV-seropositive and the remaining one seronegative. Several donors showed these clonotypes also leading the CD3+CD56-NKG2C+ fraction.

This chain uses TRBV6-1 with TRBJ2-1; 7 nucleotides match TRBD1. This receptor was taken from a woman under 30 in good health. Sequencing used PBMCs. As DNA, the CDR3 is TGTGCCAGCAGTCCTGCCCGGGACAGCAATGAGCAGTTCTTC. Translated, it gives CASSPARDSNEQFF.